Below are 10 T cell receptor beta chains sequenced from a single sample in a study of T cell responses to AZD1222 COVID-19 vaccine. Profiling relied on immunoSEQ multiplex PCR, and the TCRdb table lists in-frame clones only, not all of them. The repertoire includes 130,000 or so clones, 70% to 90% of them detected once, and approximately 3% sits in the top ten. Here the sequenced sample was peripheral blood, taken on day 0 of AZD1222 vaccination. Receptor source: an adult in good health.

This clone has just one count. This sequence joins TRBV4-1 and TRBJ2-6, with D possibly TRBD1 on 6 matching bases. CDR3 length: 15 residues. The V end was cut by 1 base, the J end by 6 bases, with 10 bases between. Per germline, CDR1 MGHRA and CDR2 YSYEKL. The CDR3 reads CASSQVQGMANVLTF. CDR3 bases: TGCGCCAGCAGCCAAGTACAGGGAATGGCCAACGTCCTGACTTTC.

The V call is TRBV10-3, the J call TRBJ1-1; 8 nucleotides agree with TRBD1. Germline CDR1 ENHRY, CDR2 SYGVKD. The CDR3 extends over 13 amino acids. The junction had 5 bases not matched to a gene; V was cut back by 11 bases and J by 0 bases. The CDR3 region has the DNA TGTGCCTCGTCGGACAGGGTGAACACTGAAGCTTTCTTT. Its translation: CASSDRVNTEAFF.

The chain employs TRBV13 and TRBJ2-5; no firm D call. CDR1 PRHDT and CDR2 FYEKMQ come from the germline V gene (reference sequence). This CDR3 region has 12 residues. Trimming took off 5 bases at V and 5 bases at J, with 9 bases between the two ends. CDR3 protein: CASSPQWETQYF. For the CDR3, the DNA is TGTGCCAGCAGCCCACAGTGGGAGACCCAGTACTTC.

J is TRBJ1-2 and V is TRBV7-2, with D possibly being TRBD1 (6 bases). CDR3 length equals 13 residues. Germline CDR1 SGHTA, CDR2 FQGNSA. Deletions cut 5 bases from V and 4 bases from J, with 11 bases between. The CDR3: CASSLDRTYGYTF. The CDR3 region has the DNA TGTGCCAGCAGCCTCGACAGGACCTATGGCTACACCTTC.

This clone was counted a single time. The CDR3 DNA is TGTGCCAGCTCCGGCCCCCAGCGGGATATGAATGAGCAGTTCTTC. Translation: CASSGPQRDMNEQFF. The V call is TRBV18, the J call TRBJ2-1; the match to TRBD2 covers 7 bases. Per the germline V gene, CDR1 is KGHSH and CDR2 is LQKENI. V lost 6 bases, J lost 7 bases, and 12 bases stayed unmatched. This CDR3 region has 15 residues.

The V and J genes are TRBV6-5 and TRBJ2-7; 9 bases are shared with TRBD2. Germline lookup yields CDR1 MNHEY and CDR2 SVGAGI. V shed 1 base and J 3 bases; nucleotides not matched to a gene: 4. This CDR3 contains 15 residues. The CDR3 nucleotides read TGTGCCAGCAGTTACTTCCTAGCGGGGAACTACGAGCAGTACTTC. It is translated as CASSYFLAGNYEQYF.

In this sample, this clone turned up once. J is TRBJ1-1 and V is TRBV12-5, with 9 positions matching TRBD1. V trimming: 6 bases; J trimming: 0 bases; junction bases outside the gene matches: 8. Germline-derived CDR1 and CDR2 are LGHNT and FRNRAP. The CDR3 covers 16 residues. CDR3 region: CASGLTGGVMNTEAFF. CDR3 nucleotides: TGTGCTAGTGGCCTCACAGGGGGCGTAATGAACACTGAAGCTTTCTTT.

CDR3 in DNA: TGTGCCAGCAGCTTACGACTAGCGGGGGCTAGCAATGAGCAGTTCTTC. Translating gives CASSLRLAGASNEQFF. The gene calls are TRBV2 and TRBJ2-1; 12 bases fit TRBD2. The CDR3 is 16 amino acids. V trimming: 6 bases; J trimming: 6 bases; junction bases outside the gene matches: 9. CDR1 and CDR2 from the germline V gene are SNHLY and FYNNEI.

J is TRBJ2-3 and V is TRBV4-2; D remains ambiguous. Germline CDR1 and CDR2: LGHNA and YNFKEQ. V was trimmed by 4 bases and J by 8 bases, leaving 4 bases between them. The CDR3 extends over 10 amino acids. Here the CDR3 reads CASSPSTQYF. CDR3 nucleotide sequence: TGTGCCAGCAGCCCTTCTACGCAGTATTTT.

The DNA of the CDR3 is TGTGCCAGCAGTCTCGACAGCAGCAATGAGCAGTTCTTC. Its translation is CASSLDSSNEQFF. This rearrangement joins TRBV27 to TRBJ2-1; D possibly corresponds to TRBD1 (5 bases). V was shortened by 5 bases and J by 6 bases, with 11 bases between the two germline ends. This CDR3 has 13 residues. The germline CDR1 and CDR2 sequences are MNHEY and SMNVEV (reference sequence).